Listed here is a single TCR beta chain. Its antigen is as yet unknown. The data were taken from a study of T cells expressing NK-cell markers. Notes on the study in general: For about 6 donors, the dominant NKG2C+ clonotypes made up roughly 1.0-8% of their CD8+ T cells.

TCRdb reprocessed the 5' RACE reads, with one entry per CDR3 protein and no DNA. The table for this sample gives 400,000 or so distinct CDR3 sequences. The sequenced material came from blood T cells: a sorted CD56 or NKG2C T cell subset, CD4+ or CD8+ T cells, or bulk PBMC T cells (not recorded which). The receptor was isolated from a woman aged 45-65 years in good health.

The CDR3 loop reads CSARTRRPINEQFF. V gene TRBV29-1 combines with J gene TRBJ2-1. CDR1 and CDR2 (germline): SQVTM, ANQGSEA. This CDR3 is 14 amino acids long.